Listed here are 21 T cell receptor beta chains from one sample, sequenced in a study of blood T cell repertoires in COVID-19. Sequencing was performed with immunoSEQ multiplex PCR; in TCRdb, only in-frame clones are kept and a portion is missing. In the table there are roughly 70,000 clones, about 91% of which are singletons. Sequencing used peripheral blood. Receptor source: a human donor with active COVID-19. The donor label of this sample is uncertain.

CDR3 DNA sequence: TGTGCCAGCAGCTTAGATCGGAGAGTAGAGTACTTC. The encoded protein is CASSLDRRVEYF. The chain employs TRBV7-2 and TRBJ2-4; D not resolved. CDR1 SGHTA and CDR2 FQGNSA come from the germline V gene. The CDR3 runs 12 residues. Between the trimmed V and J ends, which lost 1 base and 14 bases, there was a span of 12 bases.

The chain couples TRBV9 to TRBJ2-1; tentatively, D is TRBD1 (6 bases). Trimming left V 3 bases short and J 8 bases short, with 15 bases between. Germline lookup yields CDR1 SGDLS and CDR2 YYNGEE. This CDR3 has 14 amino acids. CDR3 sequence: CASSAQGWSDEQFF. The CDR3 DNA sequence: TGTGCCAGCAGCGCCCAGGGGTGGTCGGATGAGCAGTTCTTC.

A note on this clone: The same CDR3 can be traced to other DNA sequences in this sample. The V and J genes are TRBV9 and TRBJ2-3, with 7 positions matching TRBD2. V lost 0 bases, J lost 3 bases, and 4 bases stayed unmatched. Germline loops: CDR1 SGDLS, CDR2 YYNGEE. CDR3 length equals 15 residues. The CDR3 is CASSVGGRSTDTQYF. The CDR3 DNA follows: TGTGCCAGCAGCGTAGGCGGGAGAAGTACAGATACGCAGTATTTT. Together with reference TRBV9 and TRBJ2-3, the CDR3 gives the full variable domain: DSGVTQTPKHLITATGQRVTLRCSPRSGDLSVYWYQQSLDQGLQFLIQYYNGEERAKGNILERFSAQQFPDLHSELNLSSLELGDSALYFCASSVGGRSTDTQYFGPGTRLTVL.

This clone was observed a single time. Compared with germline, one end of the junction differs, possibly owing to a read error. DNA for the CDR3: TGTGCCGGCAGTTTATTTAGTAGACCCCTCCACTTT. Amino acids: CAGSLFSRPLHF. The genes are TRBV28 and TRBJ1-6; the D is unclear. CDR1 is MDHEN and CDR2 is SYDVKM in the germline V gene. This CDR3 has 12 amino acids. Full variable domain (remainder filled in from reference TRBV28 and TRBJ1-6): DVKVTQSSRYLVKRTGEKVFLECVQDMDHENMFWYRQDPGLGLRLIYFSYDVKMKEKGDIPEGYSVSREKKERFSLILESASTNQTSMYLCAGSLFSRPLHFGNGTRLTVT.

This clone was found a few times. The V and J genes are TRBV7-9 and TRBJ2-1, with D unclear. Germline V CDR1 and CDR2: SEHNR, FQNEAQ (reference sequence). The CDR3 is 12 residues long. The ends were cut back, 4 bases at V and 9 bases at J, with 10 bases in the middle. CDR3 sequence reads: CASSSSYGEQFF. For the CDR3, the DNA is TGTGCCAGCAGCTCAAGTTACGGTGAGCAGTTCTTC.

V and J are TRBV18 and TRBJ1-4; TRBD1 agrees at 7 bases. The CDR3 consists of 13 residues. The junction had 2 bases not matched to a gene; V was cut back by 4 bases and J by 6 bases. Germline CDR1 and CDR2: KGHSH and LQKENI. The CDR3 reads CASSLDRDEKLFF. DNA of the CDR3: TGTGCCAGCTCACTCGACAGGGATGAAAAACTGTTTTTT. Full variable domain (rest looked up from reference TRBV18 and TRBJ1-4): NAGVMQNPRHLVRRRGQEARLRCSPMKGHSHVYWYRQLPEEGLKFMVYLQKENIIDESGMPKERFSAEFPKEGPSILRIQQVVRGDSAAYFCASSLDRDEKLFFGSGTQLSVL.

This clone has only one observation. The CDR3 reads CAATHQAGNQPQHF. The DNA for the CDR3 is TGTGCCGCTACACATCAGGCGGGAAATCAGCCCCAGCATTTT. The genes are TRBV30 and TRBJ1-5; no definite D call. The germline V and J ends were trimmed by 8 bases and 4 bases, with 18 bases remaining between them. The CDR3 has 14 amino acids. Per germline, CDR1 GTSNPN and CDR2 SVGIG (reference sequence). Full variable domain (outside the CDR3, taken from reference TRBV30 and TRBJ1-5): SQTIHQWPATLVQPVGSPLSLECTVEGTSNPNLYWYRQAAGRGLQLLFYSVGIGQISSEVPQNLSASRPQDRQFILSSKKLLLSDSGFYLCAATHQAGNQPQHFGDGTRLSIL.

The chain is built from TRBV19 and TRBJ2-2; tentatively, D is TRBD1 (6 bases). The length of the CDR3 is 16 residues. CDR1 and CDR2 (germline): LNHDA, SQIVND (reference sequence). With 7 bases removed from V and 1 base from J, the gap between germline ends came to 16 bases. The CDR3 region is CASTPTRGRNTGELFF. The CDR3 DNA is TGTGCCAGTACCCCTACCAGGGGCCGGAACACCGGGGAGCTGTTTTTT.

V and J are TRBV5-4 and TRBJ2-5; no definite D call. The V gene's germline CDR1 is SGHNT and CDR2 YYREEE (reference sequence). CDR3 length equals 12 residues. Deletions cut 2 bases from V and 4 bases from J, with 6 bases between. The CDR3 here is CASSFAGETQYF. In nucleotides, the CDR3 is TGTGCCAGCAGCTTTGCAGGAGAGACCCAGTACTTC.

The V and J genes are TRBV14 and TRBJ2-3; D is undetermined. The CDR3 sequence is 14 residues long. Germline values: CDR1 SGHDN, CDR2 FVKESK. Trimming took off 1 base at V and 2 bases at J, with 7 bases between the two ends. CDR3: CASSQVRPTDTQYF. The CDR3 DNA reads as TGTGCCAGCAGCCAAGTGAGGCCCACAGATACGCAGTATTTT.

The chain combines TRBV7-9 with TRBJ1-2; no firm D call. CDR1 SEHNR and CDR2 FQNEAQ come from the germline V gene (reference sequence). The CDR3 totals 14 residues. Trimming removed 4 bases from V and 4 bases from J, with 13 bases in between. This chain's CDR3 is CASSSGGGFYGYTF. DNA for the CDR3: TGTGCCAGCAGCTCGGGAGGAGGGTTCTATGGCTACACCTTC.

The chain combines TRBV6-1 with TRBJ1-5, with a weak D call TRBD1 (5 bases). The CDR3 is made up of 15 amino acids. V lost 1 base and J lost 6, with 13 bases in between. CDR1 and CDR2 from the germline V gene are MNHNS and SASEGT. DNA of the CDR3: TGTGCCAGCAGTGAAGACGGCAGGGAAGGTCAGCCCCAGCATTTT. Its translation: CASSEDGREGQPQHF.

The V gene is TRBV14, the J gene TRBJ1-2; D uncertain. The CDR3 is made up of 14 amino acids. The germline gives CDR1 SGHDN, CDR2 FVKESK. Between the trimmed V and J ends, which lost 1 base and 8 bases, there was a span of 14 bases. CDR3 amino acids: CASSQVLTPTGYTF. For the CDR3, the DNA is TGTGCCAGCAGCCAAGTGTTAACTCCAACGGGCTACACCTTC.

This clone was observed once. The V and J genes are TRBV6-5 and TRBJ1-1; 7 bases fit TRBD1. The CDR3 extends over 13 amino acids. With V trimmed by 10 bases and J by 2 bases, 7 bases remained unmatched. Germline-derived CDR1 and CDR2 are MNHEY and SVGAGI. CDR3 DNA: TGTGCCACCCTGGGACAGCTAAACACTGAAGCTTTCTTT. It translates to CATLGQLNTEAFF.

The chain is built from TRBV19 and TRBJ1-1; TRBD1 agrees at 8 bases. The CDR3 length is 13 residues. The germline CDR1 and CDR2 sequences are LNHDA and SQIVND (reference sequence). Losses at the gene ends were 4 bases for V and 6 bases for J; bases not matched to a gene: 4. CDR3 protein: CASSTIQGAEAFF. In nucleotides, the CDR3 is TGTGCCAGTAGTACGATACAGGGGGCTGAAGCTTTCTTT.

The V and J genes are TRBV5-6 and TRBJ2-7; TRBD1 matches 8 bases. CDR3 length: 15 residues. Germline CDR1 and CDR2: SGHDT and YYEEEE. After removal of 4 bases from V and 3 bases from J, the junction contained 9 bases not matched to a gene. The CDR3 DNA reads as TGTGCCAGCAGCCGCCGTGGGGACAGGAGCTACGAGCAGTACTTC. Protein sequence: CASSRRGDRSYEQYF.

The chain employs TRBV6-5 and TRBJ2-4, with D maybe TRBD2 (7 bases). Germline V lookup: CDR1 MNHEY, CDR2 SVGAGI. With 5 bases removed from V and 7 bases from J, the gap between germline ends came to 12 bases. The CDR3 totals 13 residues. This chain's CDR3 is CASSPRGANIQYF. The CDR3 DNA reads as TGTGCCAGCAGTCCCCGGGGGGCGAACATTCAGTACTTC.

Here the CDR3 reads CATTGTSYEQYF. CDR3 nucleotide sequence: TGTGCCACCACCGGGACATCCTACGAGCAGTACTTC. The chain employs TRBV28 and TRBJ2-7, with D maybe TRBD1 (6 bases). Germline values: CDR1 MDHEN, CDR2 SYDVKM. The CDR3 has 12 residues. V dropped 10 bases and J dropped 1 base, with 11 bases sitting between them.

The chain carries TRBV9 and TRBJ2-4; possible D gene TRBD2, 5 bases. The CDR3 is 13 residues long. Germline CDR1 SGDLS, CDR2 YYNGEE. V was shortened by 4 bases and J by 7 bases, with 12 bases between the two germline ends. Here the CDR3 DNA reads TGTGCCAGCAGCCCCGGGTCGGGGAACATTCAGTACTTC. It specifies CASSPGSGNIQYF.

CDR3 nucleotide sequence: TGTGCCAGCACCGCCGGGGGGGCCCCCTACGAGCAGTACTTC. This codes for CASTAGGAPYEQYF. The genes are TRBV28 and TRBJ2-7; 8 bases fit TRBD2. The CDR3 sequence is 14 residues long. Germline values: CDR1 MDHEN, CDR2 SYDVKM. V shed 7 bases, J shed 2 bases, and the junction held 7 bases outside the gene matches.

This chain connects TRBV27 to TRBJ1-1; no firm D call. Trimming shortened V by 0 bases and J by 1 base, and 9 bases separated the two germline ends. The CDR3 loop spans 15 amino acids. Germline V gives CDR1 MNHEY, CDR2 SMNVEV (reference sequence). As DNA, the CDR3 is TGTGCCAGCAGTTTATCCCTCAGCGGGAACACTGAAGCTTTCTTT. Encoded protein: CASSLSLSGNTEAFF.